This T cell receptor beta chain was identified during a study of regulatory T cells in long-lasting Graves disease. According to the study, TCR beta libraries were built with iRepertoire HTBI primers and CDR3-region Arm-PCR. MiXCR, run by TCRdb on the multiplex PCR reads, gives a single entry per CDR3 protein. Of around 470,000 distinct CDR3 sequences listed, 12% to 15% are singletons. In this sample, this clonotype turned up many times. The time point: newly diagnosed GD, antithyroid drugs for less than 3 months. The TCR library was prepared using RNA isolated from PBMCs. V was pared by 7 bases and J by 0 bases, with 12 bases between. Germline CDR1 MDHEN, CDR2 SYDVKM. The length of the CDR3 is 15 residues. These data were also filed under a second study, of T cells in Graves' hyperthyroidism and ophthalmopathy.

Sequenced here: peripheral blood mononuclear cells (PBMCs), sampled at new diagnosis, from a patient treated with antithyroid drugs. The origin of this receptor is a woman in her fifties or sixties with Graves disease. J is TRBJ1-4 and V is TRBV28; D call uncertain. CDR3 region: CASTPGPSTNEKLFF. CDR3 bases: TGTGCCAGCACGCCCGGGCCTTCAACTAATGAAAAACTGTTTTTT.